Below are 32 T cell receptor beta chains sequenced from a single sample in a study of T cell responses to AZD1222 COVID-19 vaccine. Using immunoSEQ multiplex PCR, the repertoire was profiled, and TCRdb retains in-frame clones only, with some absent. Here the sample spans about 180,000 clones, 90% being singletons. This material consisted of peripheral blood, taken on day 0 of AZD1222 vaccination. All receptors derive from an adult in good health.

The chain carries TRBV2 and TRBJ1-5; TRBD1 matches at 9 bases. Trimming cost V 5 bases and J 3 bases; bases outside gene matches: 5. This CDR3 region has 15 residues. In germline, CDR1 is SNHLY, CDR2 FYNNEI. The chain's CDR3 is CASSQGQGPNQPQHF. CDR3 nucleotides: TGTGCCAGCAGTCAGGGACAGGGCCCCAATCAGCCCCAGCATTTT.

The CDR3 nucleotides read TGTGCCAGCAGCCCCAGGGCAGGGAAAGGCACCGGGGAGCTGTTTTTT. It codes for CASSPRAGKGTGELFF. This sequence joins TRBV11-1 and TRBJ2-2; tentative D call: TRBD1 (5 bases). Trimming pared 5 bases from V and 4 bases from J, leaving 17 bases between. The CDR3 is made up of 16 amino acids. Germline values: CDR1 SGHAT, CDR2 FQDESV (reference sequence). Full variable domain (outside the CDR3, taken from reference TRBV11-1 and TRBJ2-2): EAEVAQSPRYKITEKSQAVAFWCDPISGHATLYWYRQILGQGPELLVQFQDESVVDDSQLPKDRFSAERLKGVDSTLKIQPAELGDSAMYLCASSPRAGKGTGELFFGEGSRLTVL.

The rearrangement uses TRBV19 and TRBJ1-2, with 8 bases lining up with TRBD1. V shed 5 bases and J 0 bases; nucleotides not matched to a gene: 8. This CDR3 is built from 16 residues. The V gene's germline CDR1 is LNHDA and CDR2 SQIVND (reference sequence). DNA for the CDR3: TGTGCCAGTAGTCCGTGGGACAGGTCGACTAACTATGGCTACACCTTC. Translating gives CASSPWDRSTNYGYTF.

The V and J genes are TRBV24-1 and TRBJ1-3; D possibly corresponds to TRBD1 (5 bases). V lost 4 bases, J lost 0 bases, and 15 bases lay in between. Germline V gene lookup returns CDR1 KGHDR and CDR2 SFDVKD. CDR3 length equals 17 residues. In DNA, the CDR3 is TGTGCCACCAGTGACCCCCGAGGACAAAGCTCTGGAAACACCATATATTTT. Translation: CATSDPRGQSSGNTIYF.

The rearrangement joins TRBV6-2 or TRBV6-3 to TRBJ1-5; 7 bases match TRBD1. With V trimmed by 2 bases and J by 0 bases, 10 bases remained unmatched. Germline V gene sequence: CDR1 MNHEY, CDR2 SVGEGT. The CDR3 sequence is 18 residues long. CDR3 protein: CASSYPIGTDNSNQPQHF. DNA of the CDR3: TGTGCCAGCAGTTACCCCATCGGGACAGATAATAGCAATCAGCCCCAGCATTTT.

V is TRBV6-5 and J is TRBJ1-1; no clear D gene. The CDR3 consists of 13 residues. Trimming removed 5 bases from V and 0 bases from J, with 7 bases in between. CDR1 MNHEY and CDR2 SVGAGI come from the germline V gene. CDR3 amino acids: CASSHGLNTEAFF. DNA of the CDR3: TGTGCCAGCAGTCATGGGTTGAACACTGAAGCTTTCTTT.

DNA of the CDR3: TGTGCCAGCAGTTGGGACTTCGGCCGCAATCAGCCCCAGCATTTT. Its translation is CASSWDFGRNQPQHF. This rearrangement joins TRBV6-4 to TRBJ1-5, with TRBD1 as a possible D gene (5 bases). The CDR3 sequence is 15 residues long. Looked up from germline, CDR1 is MRHNA and CDR2 is SNTAGT. Trimming stripped 5 bases from V and 2 bases from J, with 13 bases between.

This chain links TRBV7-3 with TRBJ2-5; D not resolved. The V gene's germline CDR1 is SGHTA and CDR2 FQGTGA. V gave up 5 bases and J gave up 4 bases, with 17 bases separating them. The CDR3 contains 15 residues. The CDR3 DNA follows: TGTGCCAGCAGCACCCCACTTCGAGCATTAGAGACCCAGTACTTC. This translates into CASSTPLRALETQYF.

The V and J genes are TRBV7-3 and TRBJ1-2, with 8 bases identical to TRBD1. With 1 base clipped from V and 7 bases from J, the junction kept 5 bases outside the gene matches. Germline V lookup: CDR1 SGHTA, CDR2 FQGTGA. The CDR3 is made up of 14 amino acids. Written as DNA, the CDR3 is TGTGCCAGCAGCTTAAATGCAGGGGGCTTTGGCTACACCTTC. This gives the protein CASSLNAGGFGYTF.

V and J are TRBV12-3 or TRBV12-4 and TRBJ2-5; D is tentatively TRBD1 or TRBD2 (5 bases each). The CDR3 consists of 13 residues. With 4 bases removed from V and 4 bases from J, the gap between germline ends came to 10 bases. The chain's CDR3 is CASSSSGTETQYF. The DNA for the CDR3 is TGTGCCAGCAGTTCGTCTGGGACAGAGACCCAGTACTTC.

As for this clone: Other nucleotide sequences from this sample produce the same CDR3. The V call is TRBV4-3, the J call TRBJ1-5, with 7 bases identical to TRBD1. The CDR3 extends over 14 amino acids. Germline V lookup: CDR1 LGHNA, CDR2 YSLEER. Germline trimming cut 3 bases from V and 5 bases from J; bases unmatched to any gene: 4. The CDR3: CASSQRQGYQPQHF. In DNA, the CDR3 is TGCGCCAGCAGCCAGCGACAGGGATATCAGCCCCAGCATTTT.

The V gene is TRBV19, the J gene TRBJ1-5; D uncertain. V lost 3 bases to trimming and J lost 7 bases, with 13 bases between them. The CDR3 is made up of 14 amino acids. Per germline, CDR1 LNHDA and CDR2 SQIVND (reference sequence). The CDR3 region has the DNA TGTGCCAGTAGTATTGAGATGGGTGGGCAGCCCCAGCATTTT. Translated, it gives CASSIEMGGQPQHF.

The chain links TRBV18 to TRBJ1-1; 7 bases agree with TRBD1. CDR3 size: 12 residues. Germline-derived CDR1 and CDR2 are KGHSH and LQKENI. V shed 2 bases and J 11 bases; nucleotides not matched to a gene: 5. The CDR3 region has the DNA TGTGCCAGCTCACCAGAGACAGGGCATGCTTTCTTT. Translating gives CASSPETGHAFF.

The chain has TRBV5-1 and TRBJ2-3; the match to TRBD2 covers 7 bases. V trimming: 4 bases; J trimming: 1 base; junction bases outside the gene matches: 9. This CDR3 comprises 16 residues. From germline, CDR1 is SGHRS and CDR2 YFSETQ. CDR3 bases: TGCGCCAGCAGCCTGGGTAGCGGGCCTGGCACAGATACGCAGTATTTT. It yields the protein CASSLGSGPGTDTQYF.

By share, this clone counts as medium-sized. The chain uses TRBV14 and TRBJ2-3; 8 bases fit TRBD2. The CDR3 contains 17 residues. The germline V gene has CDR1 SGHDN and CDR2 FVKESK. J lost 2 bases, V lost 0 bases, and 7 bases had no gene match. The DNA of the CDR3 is TGTGCCAGCAGCCAAGAATCCCCAGGACTAGCCACAGATACGCAGTATTTT. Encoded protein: CASSQESPGLATDTQYF.

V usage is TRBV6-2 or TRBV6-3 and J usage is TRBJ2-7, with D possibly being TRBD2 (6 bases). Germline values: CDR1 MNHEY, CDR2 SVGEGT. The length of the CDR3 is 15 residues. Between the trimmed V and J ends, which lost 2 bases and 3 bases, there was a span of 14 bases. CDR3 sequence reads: CASSYPPRGYYEQYF. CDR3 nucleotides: TGTGCCAGCAGTTACCCCCCCCGGGGGTACTACGAGCAGTACTTC.

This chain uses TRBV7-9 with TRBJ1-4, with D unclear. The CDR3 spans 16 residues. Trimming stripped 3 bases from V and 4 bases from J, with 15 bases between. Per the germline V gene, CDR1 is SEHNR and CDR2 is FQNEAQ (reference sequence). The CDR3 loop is CASSFPGGSLNEKLFF. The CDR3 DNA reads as TGTGCCAGCAGCTTCCCCGGTGGTAGCCTTAATGAAAAACTGTTTTTT.

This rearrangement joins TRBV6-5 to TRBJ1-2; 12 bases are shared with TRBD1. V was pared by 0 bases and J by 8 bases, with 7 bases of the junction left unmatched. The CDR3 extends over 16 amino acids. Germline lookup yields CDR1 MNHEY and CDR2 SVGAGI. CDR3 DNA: TGTGCCAGCAGTTACTCTGGGGGACAGGGGGCGCGGGGCTACACCTTC. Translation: CASSYSGGQGARGYTF.

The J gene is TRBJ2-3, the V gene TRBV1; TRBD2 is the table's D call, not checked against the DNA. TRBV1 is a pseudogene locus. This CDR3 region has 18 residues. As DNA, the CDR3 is TGCACCAGCAGCCAAGTTTGGTTTAGCGGGGCTAGCACAGATACGCAGTATTTT. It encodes CTSSQVWFSGASTDTQYF.

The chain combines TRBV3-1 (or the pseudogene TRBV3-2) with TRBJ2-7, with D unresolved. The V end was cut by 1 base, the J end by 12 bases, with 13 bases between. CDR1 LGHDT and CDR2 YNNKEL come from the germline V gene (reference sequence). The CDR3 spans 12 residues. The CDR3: CASSQVFGPRYF. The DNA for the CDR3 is TGTGCCAGCAGCCAAGTCTTTGGGCCACGGTACTTC.

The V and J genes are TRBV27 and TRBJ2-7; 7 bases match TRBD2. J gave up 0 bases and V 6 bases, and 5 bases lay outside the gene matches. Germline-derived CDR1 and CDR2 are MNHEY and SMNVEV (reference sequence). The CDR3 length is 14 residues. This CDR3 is CASRMTSNSYEQYF. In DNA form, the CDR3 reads TGTGCCAGCAGAATGACTAGCAACTCCTACGAGCAGTACTTC.

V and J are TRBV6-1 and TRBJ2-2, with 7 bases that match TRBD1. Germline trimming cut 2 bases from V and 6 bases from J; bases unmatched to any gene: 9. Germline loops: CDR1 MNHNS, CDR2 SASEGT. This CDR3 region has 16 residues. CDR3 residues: CASSERARGLAGELFF. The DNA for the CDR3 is TGTGCCAGCAGTGAAAGGGCTAGGGGGCTCGCCGGGGAGCTGTTTTTT.

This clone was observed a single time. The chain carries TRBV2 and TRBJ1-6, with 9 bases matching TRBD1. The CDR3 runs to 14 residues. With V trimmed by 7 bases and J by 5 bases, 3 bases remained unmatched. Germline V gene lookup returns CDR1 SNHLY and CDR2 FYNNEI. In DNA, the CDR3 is TGTGCCAGCAAGCGGGACAGGGATAATTCACCCCTCCACTTT. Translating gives CASKRDRDNSPLHF.

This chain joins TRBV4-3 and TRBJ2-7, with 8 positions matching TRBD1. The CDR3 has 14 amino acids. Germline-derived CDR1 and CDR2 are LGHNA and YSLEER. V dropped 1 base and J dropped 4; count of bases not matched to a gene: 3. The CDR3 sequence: CASSQVTGGYEQYF. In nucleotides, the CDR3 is TGCGCCAGCAGCCAAGTAACAGGGGGGTACGAGCAGTACTTC.

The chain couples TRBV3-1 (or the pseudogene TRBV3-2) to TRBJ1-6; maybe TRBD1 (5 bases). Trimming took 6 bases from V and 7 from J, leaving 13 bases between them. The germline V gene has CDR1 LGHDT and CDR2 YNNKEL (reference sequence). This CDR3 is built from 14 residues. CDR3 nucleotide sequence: TGTGCCAGCAGATCACAGGTTCTCAATTCACCCCTCCACTTT. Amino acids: CASRSQVLNSPLHF.

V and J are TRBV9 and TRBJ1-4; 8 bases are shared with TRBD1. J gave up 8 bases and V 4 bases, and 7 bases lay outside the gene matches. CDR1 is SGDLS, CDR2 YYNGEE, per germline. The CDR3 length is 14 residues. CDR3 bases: TGTGCCAGCAGCTTCCAGGGGGCTGGGGAAAAACTGTTTTTT. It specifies CASSFQGAGEKLFF.

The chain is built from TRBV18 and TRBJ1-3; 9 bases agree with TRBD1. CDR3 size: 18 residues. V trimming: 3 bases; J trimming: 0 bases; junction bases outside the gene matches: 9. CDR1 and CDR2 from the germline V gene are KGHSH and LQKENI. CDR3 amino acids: CASSPDRGGLGSGNTIYF. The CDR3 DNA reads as TGTGCCAGCTCACCGGACAGGGGAGGACTGGGCTCTGGAAACACCATATATTTT.

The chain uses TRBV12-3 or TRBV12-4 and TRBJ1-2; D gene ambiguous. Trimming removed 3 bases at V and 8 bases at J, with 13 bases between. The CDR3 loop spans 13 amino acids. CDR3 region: CASSLPGYSGYTF. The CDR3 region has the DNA TGTGCCAGCAGTTTGCCGGGGTATAGCGGCTACACCTTC.

This CDR3 reads CASSSGRRQGEKLFF. CDR3 in DNA: TGTGCCAGCAGCTCGGGGCGCCGACAGGGAGAAAAACTGTTTTTT. The chain uses TRBV5-4 and TRBJ1-4; TRBD1 aligns across 7 bases. Trimming removed 3 bases from V and 8 bases from J; junction bases left unmatched: 10. CDR1 is SGHNT, CDR2 YYREEE, per germline (reference sequence). The CDR3 totals 15 residues.

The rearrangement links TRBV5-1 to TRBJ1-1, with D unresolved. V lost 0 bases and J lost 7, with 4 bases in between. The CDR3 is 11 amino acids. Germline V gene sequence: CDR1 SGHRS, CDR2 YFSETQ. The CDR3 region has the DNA TGCGCCAGCAGCTTGGACGGTGAAGCTTTCTTT. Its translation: CASSLDGEAFF.

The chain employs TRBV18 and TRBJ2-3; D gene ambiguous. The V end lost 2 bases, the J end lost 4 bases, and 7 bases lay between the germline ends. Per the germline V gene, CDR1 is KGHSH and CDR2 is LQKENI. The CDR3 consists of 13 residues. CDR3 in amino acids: CASSPDQSDTQYF. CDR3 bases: TGTGCCAGCTCACCAGATCAGTCAGATACGCAGTATTTT.

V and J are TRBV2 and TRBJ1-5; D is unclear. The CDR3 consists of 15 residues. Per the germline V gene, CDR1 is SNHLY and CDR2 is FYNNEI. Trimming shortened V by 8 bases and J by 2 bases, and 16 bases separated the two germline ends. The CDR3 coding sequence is TGTGCCAGCGGTAAGGACCAAGCGGGCAATCAGCCCCAGCATTTT. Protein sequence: CASGKDQAGNQPQHF.